This TCR beta chain was documented in a study of T cells in Graves' hyperthyroidism and ophthalmopathy. Whole-study results and caveats: Ophthalmopathy was separated from stable hyperthyroidism by a 13 V-J model.

CDR3 length: 15 amino acids. Amplification of TCR beta CDR3 regions was performed using RNA transcripts as template. The HTBI primer set drove a first-round RT-PCR of the TCR CDR3. TCRdb re-called the multiplex PCR reads with MiXCR, one entry per CDR3 protein. The table records under 550,000 distinct CDR3 sequences, about 20% of them present only once. On this clonotype: Antigen specificity is unknown. Relative to the germline gene, one junction end is altered; a read error may explain this.

Specimen: blood. The TCR comes from a middle-aged man with Graves' ophthalmopathy. The gene calls are TRBV12-3 or TRBV12-4 and TRBJ2-5, with D tentatively TRBD2 (6 bases). CDR3 protein: CASSAGGSQERVVDF. The CDR3 nucleotides are TGTGCCAGCTCCGCCGGGGGAAGCCAAGAGAGGGTAGTGGACTTC.